This T cell receptor (beta chain) was recorded in a study of shared clonotypes between healthy human individuals. The V gene end was trimmed by 4 bases and the J gene end by 1 base; junction bases not matched to a gene: 7. CDR1 is SGHKS and CDR2 is YYEKEE in the germline V gene (reference sequence). This CDR3 has 16 residues. The naive CD8 population came from CD45RO-negative cells selected for CCR7, without terminally differentiated effector memory CD45RA+ cells. TCRdb keeps only in-frame clones here, not all; method: immunoSEQ multiplex PCR. In the table there are about 700,000 clones, around 92% of which are singletons.

The chain links TRBV5-5 to TRBJ2-2; 7 bases are a match to TRBD1. Material for sequencing was naive CD8+ T cells sorted from blood. This clonotype was obtained from a man aged 25 to 40 in good health. The CDR3 DNA follows: TGTGCCAGCAGCGACGCCGGGACAGTGAACACCGGGGAGCTGTTTTTT. It yields the protein CASSDAGTVNTGELFF.